A selection of T cell receptor beta chains follows, all from one sample in a study of cytomegalovirus exposure and HLA in healthy donors. Clones were read by immunoSEQ multiplex PCR, and TCRdb kept only the in-frame ones, dropping some. This sample yields 150,000 to 200,000 clones, of which 79% are seen a single time; 2% to 2.5% belongs to the top ten. Sequencing input: PBMCs. These receptors all stem from a woman aged 45-59 years in good health and CMV-seronegative. Each CDR3 is given with its conserved first and last residue. Fields, in order: V gene, J gene, CDR3 protein.

>TRBV18|TRBJ2-7
CASQMGRSSYEQYF
>TRBV5-1|TRBJ1-1
CASSLQGALNTEAFF
>TRBV7-8|TRBJ2-1
CASSPRASGSNEQFF
>TRBV6-5|TRBJ2-1
CASRTRSYYNEQFF
>TRBV19|TRBJ1-2
CASSIGQGARGYTF
>TRBV25-1|TRBJ1-1
CASSEPRDTEAFF
>TRBV28|TRBJ1-2
CASSPGGTMTYGYTF
>TRBV27|TRBJ2-3
CASSLDSGSWTDTQYF
>TRBV7-2|TRBJ1-3
CASSPDRTGNTIYF
>TRBV7-9|TRBJ2-7
CSSSLGASYEQYF
>TRBV25-1|TRBJ2-5
CASSETGVRETQYF
>TRBV7-2|TRBJ1-2
CASSPGGGPGYTF
>TRBV21-1|TRBJ1-5
CASSKVGAAVPGNQPQHF
>TRBV7-2|TRBJ1-1
CASSLGVKNTEAFF
>TRBV7-3|TRBJ1-1
CASSSHRAEAFF
>TRBV10-2|TRBJ1-5
CASSERGGLFSNQPQHF
>TRBV5-4|TRBJ2-7
CASSLAGGTYEQYF
>TRBV7-8|TRBJ2-7
CASSLARGTGDYF
>TRBV28|TRBJ2-7
CASSLVQGENLEQYF
>TRBV25-1|TRBJ1-2
CASSGQGSYYGYTF
>TRBV13|TRBJ2-5
CASSFGGQAVGETQYF
>TRBV30|TRBJ1-1
CAWSPGREKAFF
>TRBV7-2|TRBJ1-1
CASSAFGTGDRTEAFF
>TRBV27|TRBJ2-7
CASSPELSAYEQYF
>TRBV5-1|TRBJ1-1
CASSLGQGMNTEAFF
>TRBV29-1|TRBJ1-5
CSAQSGNQPQHF
>TRBV19|TRBJ1-5
CASSMARVTYSNQPQHF
>TRBV27|TRBJ1-2
CASAPLGSYGYTF
>TRBV6-1|TRBJ1-1
CAGRGGRENTEAFF
>TRBV7-2|TRBJ1-4
CASSLVGGLRTNEKLFF
>TRBV5-5|TRBJ1-1
CASSGGTGTSTEAFF
>TRBV19|TRBJ2-5
CASSIDYRGPEAQYF